This T cell receptor (beta chain) came from a study of memory CD4+ T cells and cytomegalovirus serostatus. Study results and caveats: CD4+ memory repertoires contained about 40% of the roughly 160 reported CMV TCRbeta sequences.

Germline V lookup: CDR1 MNHEY, CDR2 SVGAGI. The CDR3 sequence is 13 residues long. V was clipped by 4 bases and J by 10 bases; unmatched bases: 9. The sort gate was single viable CD3+CD4+CD8-CD45RO+ cells for memory CD4+ T cells. CMV serostatus came from serum IgG against pp150, pp28, p38, p52. Data came from immunoSEQ multiplex PCR; TCRdb stores just in-frame clones and leaves some out. The sample includes about 56,000 clones, 82% of them seen just once. As regards this clone: Its antigen is currently unknown.

The sample taken for sequencing was memory CD4+ T cells from blood. This chain connects TRBV6-5 to TRBJ1-1; 7 positions match TRBD1. The sequence derives from an adult in good health and CMV-seronegative. The CDR3 region has the DNA TGTGCCAGCAGTTCCCCCGACAGGGTAACAGCTTTCTTT. Translation: CASSSPDRVTAFF.